These T cell receptor beta chains were read from a single sample in a study of preoperative IRX-2 immunotherapy in early breast cancer. The data were produced by immunoSEQ multiplex PCR, yet TCRdb's version contains in-frame clones alone and is incomplete. The repertoire holds about 38,000 clones, with approximately 80% as singletons. The sequencing used lymph node tissue, collected after IRX-2 immunotherapy. Receptors were obtained from a human donor with breast cancer. CDR3s include the opening cysteine and the closing phenylalanine or tryptophan. Each record gives: D gene, V gene, clone size, J gene, CDR3 DNA, CDR3 protein. A D gene is named only where the DNA matches it firmly. Clone size is not always given. Where it is, it says once, few, many or a class for expanded clones.

>NA|TRBV7-7|few|TRBJ2-2
TGTGCTAGCAGCTTGGGCTTGGGAAACACCGGGGAGCTGTTTTTT
CASSLGLGNTGELFF
>NA|TRBV6-7|NA|TRBJ1-4
TGTGCCAGCAGTTACTCAGGTCGGGGGAGTCCAAAACTGTTTTTT
CASSYSGRGSPKLFF
>NA|TRBV6-8|few|TRBJ2-7
TGTGCCAGCAGTTACGGTTCGTCTTTAGCGGTGCGCGAGCAGTACTTC
CASSYGSSLAVREQYF
>NA|TRBV7-1|once|TRBJ2-4
TGTGCCAGCAGCCCGGAGAAAGGACCGGCTCCTGCCAAAAACATTCAGTACTTC
CASSPEKGPAPAKNIQYF
>NA|TRBV5-1|NA|TRBJ1-3
TGCGCCAGCAGCTTGGAAGGGGAGGCTGGAAACACCATATATTTT
CASSLEGEAGNTIYF
>NA|TRBV6-8|NA|TRBJ1-5
TGTGCCAGCTCCCCGGGAGGAGGGCTTAATCAGCCCCAGCATTTT
CASSPGGGLNQPQHF
>TRBD1|TRBV19|NA|TRBJ1-5
TGTGCCAGTAGTAACGACAGGGCCAGAAAGCCCCAGCATTTT
CASSNDRARKPQHF
>TRBD1|TRBV5-1|NA|TRBJ2-2
TGCGCCAGCAGCCCCAGACAGGGGGCCAACACCGGGGAGCTGTTTTTT
CASSPRQGANTGELFF
>NA|TRBV19|NA|TRBJ2-7
TGTGCCAGTAGTAGTGTCCAGAAGACCTACGAGCAGTACTTC
CASSSVQKTYEQYF
>NA|TRBV1|NA|TRBJ1-4
TGCGCCAGCAGCCAAGACGGCCGCGCAAAACTGTTTTTT
CASSQDGRAKLFF
>NA|TRBV6-8|NA|TRBJ1-6
TGTGCCATCGAGGACGGCGATTCACCCCTCCACTTT
CAIEDGDSPLHF
>TRBD2|TRBV11-3|NA|TRBJ2-5
TGTGCCAGCAGCTTCCGGACTAGCGGTTACCAAGAGACCCAGTACTTC
CASSFRTSGYQETQYF
>NA|TRBV6-8|few|TRBJ1-4
TGTGCCACCCGGGGGCAGCCTAATGAAAAACTGTTTTTT
CATRGQPNEKLFF
>NA|TRBV7-7|NA|TRBJ2-5
TGTGCCAGCAGTCTAGGGAGCGGAGGGCTGAAGACCCAGTACTTC
CASSLGSGGLKTQYF
>NA|TRBV15|NA|TRBJ1-2
TGTGCCACCAGCAGAGGGTGGGCCAGCTATGGCTACACCTTC
CATSRGWASYGYTF
>NA|TRBV28|NA|TRBJ2-2
TGTGCCAGCAGTTTATACACCGGGGAGCTGTTTTTT
CASSLYTGELFF
>TRBD2|TRBV6-8|NA|TRBJ2-3
TGTGCCAGCGCGGGGGCTAGCGGGGGGGCAGATACGCAGTATTTT
CASAGASGGADTQYF
>TRBD1|TRBV19|NA|TRBJ1-1
TGTGCCAGCCAGGACAGGTTGAACACTGAAGCTTTCTTT
CASQDRLNTEAFF
>TRBD1|TRBV29-1|NA|TRBJ1-4
TGCAGCGGTGTGACCGGGACAGGAGTATTTGGAAAACTGTTTTTT
CSGVTGTGVFGKLFF
>NA|TRBV19|few|TRBJ1-5
TGTGCCAGTAGTCAACAGACCAATCAGCCCCAGCATTTT
CASSQQTNQPQHF
>TRBD2|TRBV7-4|NA|TRBJ2-1
TGTGCCAGCAGCTTGTCTAGCGGCACCCCCAATGAGCAGTTCTTC
CASSLSSGTPNEQFF
>NA|TRBV23-1|NA|TRBJ2-4
TGCGCCAGCAGCCAAGACCCAACCAGCAAAAACATTCAGTACTTC
CASSQDPTSKNIQYF
>TRBD1|TRBV6-8|NA|TRBJ2-7
TGTGCCAGCAGCCGACGATTGGACAGGGCAGGGTACGAGCAGTACTTC
CASSRRLDRAGYEQYF
>NA|TRBV19|NA|TRBJ1-5
TGTGCCAGTAGTCCCCGCCTGATTAGCAATCAGCCCCAGCATTTT
CASSPRLISNQPQHF
>NA|TRBV7-1|NA|TRBJ1-2
TGTGCCAGCAGCCAGCCCGACGCAAACTATGGCTACACCTTC
CASSQPDANYGYTF
>NA|TRBV11-3|NA|TRBJ2-1
TGTGCCAGCAGCTTATCCGGGACTTCCTACAATGAGCAGTTCTTC
CASSLSGTSYNEQFF
>TRBD1|TRBV19|NA|TRBJ1-3
TGTGCCACTAAACCGGGACAGCAACCATCCTCTGGAAACACCATATATTTT
CATKPGQQPSSGNTIYF
>NA|TRBV6-8|NA|TRBJ1-2
TGTGCCAGCACTCAACCGGGGGGGTACAGTTTTAACTATGGCTACACCTTC
CASTQPGGYSFNYGYTF
>NA|TRBV11-3|NA|TRBJ1-1
TGTGCCAGCAGCCAACCCTCCTACGACACTGAAGCTTTCTTT
CASSQPSYDTEAFF
>TRBD1|TRBV11-3|NA|TRBJ2-6
TGTGCCAGCAGCTTACTACAGGGGTCTCTACCCTCTGGGGCCAACGTCCTGACTTTC
CASSLLQGSLPSGANVLTF
>NA|TRBV28|NA|TRBJ2-5
TGTGCCAGCAGTGTGCCAGTACAAGAGACCCAGTACTTC
CASSVPVQETQYF
>TRBD1|TRBV11-3|NA|TRBJ1-3
TGTGCCAGCAGCTTCAGGACAGGGGGGAACACCATATATTTT
CASSFRTGGNTIYF
>NA|TRBV28|NA|TRBJ1-3
TGTGCCAGCAGCCCCGAGGGGGCTGGAAACACCATATATTTT
CASSPEGAGNTIYF
>NA|TRBV11-3|NA|TRBJ1-4
TGTGCCAGCAGCTCGGGACCGCAAACTAATGAAAAACTGTTTTTT
CASSSGPQTNEKLFF
>TRBD1|TRBV28|NA|TRBJ2-7
TGTGCCAGCAGTTCGGGACAGGGATCTCACGAGCAGTACTTC
CASSSGQGSHEQYF
>TRBD1|TRBV5-1|NA|TRBJ1-1
TGCGCCAGCAGCTCTCCCCGGACAGGCGCCACTGAAGCTTTCTTT
CASSSPRTGATEAFF
>TRBD1|TRBV28|once|TRBJ1-5
TGTGCCAGCAAGGGAACCGGGACAGGGCCTTATAATCAGCCCCAGCATTTT
CASKGTGTGPYNQPQHF
>NA|TRBV10-2|NA|TRBJ1-2
TGCGCCAGCAACGTGGGAAACTACTATGGCTACACCTTC
CASNVGNYYGYTF
>NA|TRBV19|NA|TRBJ2-5
TGTGCCAGTAGTACCTCCCGGGCCTTTACGGGTCAAGAGACCCAGTACTTC
CASSTSRAFTGQETQYF
>NA|TRBV6-8|NA|TRBJ2-2
TGTGCCAGCAAACCCGCGACAGGTGGAGCCGGGGAGCTGTTTTTT
CASKPATGGAGELFF
>TRBD2|TRBV19|few|TRBJ2-5
TGTGCCACAGTAGGCCAGCGGGGGAGTCGGTCAGCAGAGACCCAGTACTTC
CATVGQRGSRSAETQYF
>NA|TRBV6-8|NA|TRBJ1-5
TGTGCCAGCAGTTTCGAGGACAGAGGGAGAATTTTT
CASSFEDRGRIF
>TRBD1|TRBV7-4|NA|TRBJ1-6
TGTGCCAGCAGCTCCCGGACAGGTTTTCGATTCCTCCACTTT
CASSSRTGFRFLHF
>NA|TRBV28|NA|TRBJ1-6
TGTGCCAGCAGTCCCCCAAGTGGGGGCGAGTACTCACCCCTCCACTTT
CASSPPSGGEYSPLHF
>TRBD1|TRBV5-1|NA|TRBJ1-1
TGCGCCAGCAGCTTCGGGACAGGGTTGGACACTGAAGCTTTCTTT
CASSFGTGLDTEAFF
>NA|TRBV7-2|NA|TRBJ2-3
TGTGCCAGCAGCTTAATCCCCACAGATACGCAGTATTTT
CASSLIPTDTQYF
>NA|TRBV6-8|NA|TRBJ1-6
TGTGCCATCAGTCTACAGGGAACGGATTCACCCCTCCACTTT
CAISLQGTDSPLHF
>NA|TRBV29-1|NA|TRBJ2-4
TGCAGCGTTTATTCCTCCGGGACCCCCCGGAGCATTCAGTACTTC
CSVYSSGTPRSIQYF